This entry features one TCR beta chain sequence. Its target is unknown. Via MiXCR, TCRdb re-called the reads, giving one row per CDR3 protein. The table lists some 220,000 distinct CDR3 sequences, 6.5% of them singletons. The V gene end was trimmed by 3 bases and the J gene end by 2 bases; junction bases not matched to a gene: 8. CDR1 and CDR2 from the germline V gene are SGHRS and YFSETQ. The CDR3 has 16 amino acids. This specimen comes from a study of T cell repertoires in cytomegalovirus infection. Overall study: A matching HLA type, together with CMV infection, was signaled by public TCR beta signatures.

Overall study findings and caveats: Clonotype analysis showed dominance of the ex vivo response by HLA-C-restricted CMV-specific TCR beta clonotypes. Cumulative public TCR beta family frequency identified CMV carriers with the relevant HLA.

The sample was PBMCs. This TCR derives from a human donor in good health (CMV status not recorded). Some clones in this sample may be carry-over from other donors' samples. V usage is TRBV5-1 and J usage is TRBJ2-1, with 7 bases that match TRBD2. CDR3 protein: CASSSSWTRAYNEQFF. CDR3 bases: TGCGCCAGCAGCTCCTCCTGGACTAGAGCCTACAATGAGCAGTTCTTC.